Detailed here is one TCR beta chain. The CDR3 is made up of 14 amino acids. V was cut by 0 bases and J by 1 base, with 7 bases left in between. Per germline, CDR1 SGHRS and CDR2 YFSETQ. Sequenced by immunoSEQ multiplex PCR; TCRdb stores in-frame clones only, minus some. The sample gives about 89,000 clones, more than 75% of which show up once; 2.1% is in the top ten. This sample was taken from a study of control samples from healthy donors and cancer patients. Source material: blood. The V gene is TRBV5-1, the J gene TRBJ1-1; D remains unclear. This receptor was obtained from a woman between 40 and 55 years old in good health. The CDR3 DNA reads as TGCGCCAGCAGCTTGGTCCCCGGGAACACTGAAGCTTTCTTT. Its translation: CASSLVPGNTEAFF.